This T cell receptor (beta chain) was found in a study of blood T cell repertoires in COVID-19. Some clones are missing from TCRdb's copy, which holds only in-frame ones; the method was immunoSEQ multiplex PCR. The sample holds about 330,000 clones, 88% seen once. The germline V gene has CDR1 LNHDA and CDR2 SQIVND (reference sequence). The CDR3 runs 14 residues. J gave up 2 bases and V 9 bases, and 8 bases lay outside the gene matches. Material: peripheral blood. This chain links TRBV19 with TRBJ2-3, with 7 nucleotides matching TRBD2. This TCR derives from a woman aged 50 to 60 with active or convalescent COVID-19. The CDR3 protein is CASRAGTNTDTQYF. The CDR3 DNA is TGTGCCAGCAGAGCCGGGACTAACACAGATACGCAGTATTTT.